This T cell receptor (beta chain) was captured by sequencing in a study of response to subunit inactivated influenza vaccine. This clonotype showed up just a few times. TCRdb recomputed calls from the RT-PCR reads with MiXCR, one row per CDR3 protein. The data show about 780,000 distinct CDR3 sequences, less than 20% seen once. Germline V gene lookup returns CDR1 SGDLS and CDR2 YYNGEE. This CDR3 is 16 amino acids long. The V end was cut by 2 bases, the J end by 2 bases, with 15 bases between. This receptor was obtained from a man in his fifties or sixties who received an inactivated influenza vaccine. The chain links TRBV9 to TRBJ2-3, with D possibly being TRBD2 (6 bases). The sample in question was PBMCs from blood, obtained approximately 5 days after vaccination. The CDR3: CASSVFPGDPTDTQYF. The CDR3 nucleotides are TGTGCCAGCAGCGTTTTCCCGGGAGACCCCACAGATACGCAGTATTTT.